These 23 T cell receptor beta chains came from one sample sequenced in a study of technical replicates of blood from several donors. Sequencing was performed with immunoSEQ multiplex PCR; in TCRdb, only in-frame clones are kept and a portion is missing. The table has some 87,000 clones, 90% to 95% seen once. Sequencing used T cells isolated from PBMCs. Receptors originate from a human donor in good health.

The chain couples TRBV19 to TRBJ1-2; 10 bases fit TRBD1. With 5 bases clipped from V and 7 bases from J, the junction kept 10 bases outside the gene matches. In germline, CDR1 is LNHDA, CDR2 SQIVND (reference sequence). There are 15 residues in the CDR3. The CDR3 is CASSSRDRGLSGYTF. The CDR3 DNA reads TGTGCCAGTAGTTCACGGGACAGGGGATTGAGTGGCTACACCTTC.

CDR3 sequence reads: CASSLQGDLIGELFF. In DNA form, the CDR3 reads TGTGCCAGCAGCTTGCAGGGGGATCTGATAGGGGAGCTGTTTTTT. The chain carries TRBV5-4 and TRBJ2-2, with TRBD1 matching 7 bases. In germline, CDR1 is SGHNT, CDR2 YYREEE (reference sequence). The CDR3 is 15 residues long. Trimming cost V 1 base and J 8 bases; bases outside gene matches: 8.

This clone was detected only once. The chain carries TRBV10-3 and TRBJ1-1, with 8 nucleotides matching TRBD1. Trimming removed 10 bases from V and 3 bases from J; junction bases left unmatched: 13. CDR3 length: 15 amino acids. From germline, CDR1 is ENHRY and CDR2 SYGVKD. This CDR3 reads CASSTTGQGDTEAFF. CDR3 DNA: TGTGCCAGCTCTACCACCGGACAGGGTGACACTGAAGCTTTCTTT.

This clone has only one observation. The CDR3 coding sequence is TGCGCCAGCAGCGAGCCGCGGACAGGGGGGTACTATGGCTACACCTTC. Protein product: CASSEPRTGGYYGYTF. The genes are TRBV10-1 and TRBJ1-2; 10 nucleotides agree with TRBD1. CDR1 and CDR2 from the germline V gene are WNHNN and SYGVQD (reference sequence). With 6 bases clipped from V and 3 bases from J, the junction kept 10 bases outside the gene matches. This CDR3 contains 16 residues.

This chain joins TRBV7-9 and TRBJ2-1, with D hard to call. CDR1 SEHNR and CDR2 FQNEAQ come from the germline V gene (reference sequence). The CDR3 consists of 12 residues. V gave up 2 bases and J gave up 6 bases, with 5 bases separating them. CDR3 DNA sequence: TGTGCCAGCAGCTTAACAGTCAATGAGCAGTTCTTC. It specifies CASSLTVNEQFF.

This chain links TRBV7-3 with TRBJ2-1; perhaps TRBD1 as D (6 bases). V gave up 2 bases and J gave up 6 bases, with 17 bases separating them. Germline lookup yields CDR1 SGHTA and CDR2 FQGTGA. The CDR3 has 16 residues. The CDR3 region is CASSLSTFTGSNEQFF. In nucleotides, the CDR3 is TGTGCCAGCAGCTTATCTACCTTCACAGGGAGCAATGAGCAGTTCTTC.

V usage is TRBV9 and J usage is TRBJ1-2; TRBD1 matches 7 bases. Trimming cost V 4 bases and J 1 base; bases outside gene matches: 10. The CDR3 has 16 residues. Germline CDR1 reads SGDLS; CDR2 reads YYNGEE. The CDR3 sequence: CASSQTDRPFNYGYTF. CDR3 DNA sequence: TGTGCCAGCAGCCAGACGGACAGGCCTTTTAACTATGGCTACACCTTC.

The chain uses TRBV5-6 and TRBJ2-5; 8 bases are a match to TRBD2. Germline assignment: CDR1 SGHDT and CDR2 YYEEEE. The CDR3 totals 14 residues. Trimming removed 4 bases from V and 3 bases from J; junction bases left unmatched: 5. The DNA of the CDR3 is TGTGCCAGCAGCCCCGACGGGGGGGAAGAGACCCAGTACTTC. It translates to CASSPDGGEETQYF.

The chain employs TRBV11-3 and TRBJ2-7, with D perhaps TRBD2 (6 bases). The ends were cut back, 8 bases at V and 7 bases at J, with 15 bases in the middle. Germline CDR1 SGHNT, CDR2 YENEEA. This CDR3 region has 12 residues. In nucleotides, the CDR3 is TGTGCCAGCGGAGGGTTTAAAATGGAGCAGTACTTC. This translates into CASGGFKMEQYF.

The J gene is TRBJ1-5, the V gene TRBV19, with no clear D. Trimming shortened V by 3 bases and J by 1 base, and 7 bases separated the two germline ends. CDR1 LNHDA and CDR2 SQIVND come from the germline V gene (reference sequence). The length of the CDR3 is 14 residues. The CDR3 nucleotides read TGTGCCAGTAGTATGGGAGGAAGCAATCAGCCCCAGCATTTT. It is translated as CASSMGGSNQPQHF.

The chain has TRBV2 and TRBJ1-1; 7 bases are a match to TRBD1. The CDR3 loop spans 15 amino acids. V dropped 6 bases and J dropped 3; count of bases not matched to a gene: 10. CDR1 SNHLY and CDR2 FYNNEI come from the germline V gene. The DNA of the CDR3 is TGTGCCAGCAGCGGACAACAGGGGCCACACACTGAAGCTTTCTTT. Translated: CASSGQQGPHTEAFF. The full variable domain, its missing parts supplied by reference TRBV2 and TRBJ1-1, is EPEVTQTPSHQVTQMGQEVILRCVPISNHLYFYWYRQILGQKVEFLVSFYNNEISEKSEIFDDQFSVERPDGSNFTLKIRSTKLEDSAMYFCASSGQQGPHTEAFFGQGTRLTVV.

The CDR3 loop is CASSLGFRGGFTGELFF. The DNA of the CDR3 is TGTGCCAGCAGCTTGGGCTTTCGGGGGGGATTCACCGGGGAGCTGTTTTTT. The chain couples TRBV5-6 to TRBJ2-2; 8 nucleotides align to TRBD2. V was clipped by 0 bases and J by 4 bases; unmatched bases: 8. The CDR3 has 17 amino acids. From germline, CDR1 is SGHDT and CDR2 YYEEEE.

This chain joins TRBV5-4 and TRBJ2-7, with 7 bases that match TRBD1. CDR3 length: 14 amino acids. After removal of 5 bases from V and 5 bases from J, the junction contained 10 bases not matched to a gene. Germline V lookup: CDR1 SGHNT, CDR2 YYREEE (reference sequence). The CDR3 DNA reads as TGTGCCAGCAGGGCAGACAGGGAACTTGACGAGCAGTACTTC. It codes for CASRADRELDEQYF.

CDR3 amino acids: CASSSNRQGAGQPQHF. The CDR3 nucleotides are TGTGCCAGCAGCTCCAATAGACAGGGCGCGGGTCAGCCCCAGCATTTT. The rearrangement links TRBV7-9 to TRBJ1-5, with 7 bases lining up with TRBD1. CDR3 length: 16 amino acids. CDR1 and CDR2 from the germline V gene are SEHNR and FQNEAQ (reference sequence). V was pared by 4 bases and J by 6 bases, with 12 bases of the junction left unmatched.

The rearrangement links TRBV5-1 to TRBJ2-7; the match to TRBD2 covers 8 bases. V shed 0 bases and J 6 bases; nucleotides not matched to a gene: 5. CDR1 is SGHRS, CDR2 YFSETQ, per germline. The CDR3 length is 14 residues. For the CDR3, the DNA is TGCGCCAGCAGCTTGGCCAGCGGGAGAACCGAGCAGTACTTC. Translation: CASSLASGRTEQYF. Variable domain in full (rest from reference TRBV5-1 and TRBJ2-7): KAGVTQTPRYLIKTRGQQVTLSCSPISGHRSVSWYQQTPGQGLQFLFEYFSETQRNKGNFPGRFSGRQFSNSRSEMNVSTLELGDSALYLCASSLASGRTEQYFGPGTRLTVT.

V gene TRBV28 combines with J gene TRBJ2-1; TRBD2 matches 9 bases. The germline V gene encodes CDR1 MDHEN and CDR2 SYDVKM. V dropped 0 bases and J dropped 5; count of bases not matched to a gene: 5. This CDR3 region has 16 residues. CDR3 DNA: TGTGCCAGCAGTTTATGGACTAGCGGCGGAAACAATGAGCAGTTCTTC. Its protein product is CASSLWTSGGNNEQFF.

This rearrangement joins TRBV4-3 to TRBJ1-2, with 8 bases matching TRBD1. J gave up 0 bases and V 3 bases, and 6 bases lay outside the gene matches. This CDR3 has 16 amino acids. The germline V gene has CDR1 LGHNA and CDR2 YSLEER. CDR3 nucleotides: TGCGCCAGCAGCCAGGAGACAGGGGTAGCTAACTATGGCTACACCTTC. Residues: CASSQETGVANYGYTF.

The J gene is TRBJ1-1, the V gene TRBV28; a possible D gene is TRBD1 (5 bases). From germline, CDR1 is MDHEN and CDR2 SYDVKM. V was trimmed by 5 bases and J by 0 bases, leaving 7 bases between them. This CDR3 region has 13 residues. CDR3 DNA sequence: TGTGCCAGCAGTCAGGGCCTGAACACTGAAGCTTTCTTT. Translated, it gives CASSQGLNTEAFF.

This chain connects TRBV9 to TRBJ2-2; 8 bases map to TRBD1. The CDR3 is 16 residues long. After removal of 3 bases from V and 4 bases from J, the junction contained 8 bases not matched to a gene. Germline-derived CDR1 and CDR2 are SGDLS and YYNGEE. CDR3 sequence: CASSAQTGVATGELFF. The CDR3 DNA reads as TGTGCCAGCAGCGCCCAGACAGGGGTGGCCACCGGGGAGCTGTTTTTT. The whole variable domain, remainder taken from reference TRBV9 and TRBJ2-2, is DSGVTQTPKHLITATGQRVTLRCSPRSGDLSVYWYQQSLDQGLQFLIQYYNGEERAKGNILERFSAQQFPDLHSELNLSSLELGDSALYFCASSAQTGVATGELFFGEGSRLTVL.

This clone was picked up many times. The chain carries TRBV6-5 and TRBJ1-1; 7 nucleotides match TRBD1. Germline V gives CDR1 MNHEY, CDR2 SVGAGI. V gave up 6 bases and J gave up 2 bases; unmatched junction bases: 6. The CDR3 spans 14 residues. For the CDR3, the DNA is TGTGCCAGCAGGACCCGACAGGGAAACACTGAAGCTTTCTTT. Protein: CASRTRQGNTEAFF.

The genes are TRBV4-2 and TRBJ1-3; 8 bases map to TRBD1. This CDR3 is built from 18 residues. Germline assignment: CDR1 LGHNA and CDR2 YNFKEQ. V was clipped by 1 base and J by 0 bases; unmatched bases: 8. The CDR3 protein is CASSQGGAGQVSGNTIYF. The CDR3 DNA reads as TGTGCCAGCAGCCAAGGGGGCGCGGGACAGGTCTCTGGAAACACCATATATTTT.

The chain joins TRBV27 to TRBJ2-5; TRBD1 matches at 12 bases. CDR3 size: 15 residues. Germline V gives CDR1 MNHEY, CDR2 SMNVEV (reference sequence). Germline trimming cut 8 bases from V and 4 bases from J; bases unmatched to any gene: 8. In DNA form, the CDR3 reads TGTGCCAGCTCCTTCCGGGACAGGGGGCTAGAGACCCAGTACTTC. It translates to CASSFRDRGLETQYF.

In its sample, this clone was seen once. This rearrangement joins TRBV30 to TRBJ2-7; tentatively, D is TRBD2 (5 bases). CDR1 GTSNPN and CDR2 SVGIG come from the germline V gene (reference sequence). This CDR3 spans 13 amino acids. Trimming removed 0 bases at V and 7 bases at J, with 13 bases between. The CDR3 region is CAWSVVRTGEQYF. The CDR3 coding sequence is TGTGCCTGGAGTGTAGTGCGGACGGGAGAGCAGTACTTC.